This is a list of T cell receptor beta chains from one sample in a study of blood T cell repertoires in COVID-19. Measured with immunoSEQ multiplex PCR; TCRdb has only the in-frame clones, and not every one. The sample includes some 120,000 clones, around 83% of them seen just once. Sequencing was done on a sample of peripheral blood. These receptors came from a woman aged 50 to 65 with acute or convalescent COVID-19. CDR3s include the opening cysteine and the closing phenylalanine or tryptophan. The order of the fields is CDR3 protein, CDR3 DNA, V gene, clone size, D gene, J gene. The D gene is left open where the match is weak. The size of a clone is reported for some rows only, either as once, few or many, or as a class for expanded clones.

CASSLRDLQVEAFF | TGTGCCAGCAGCTTGAGGGACTTACAGGTTGAAGCTTTCTTT | TRBV5-5 | NA | NA | TRBJ1-1
CASNYNTGELFF | TGTGCCAGCAACTACAACACCGGGGAGCTGTTTTTT | TRBV3-1/TRBV3-2 | NA | NA | TRBJ2-2
CASRGTGYVYTF | TGTGCCAGCAGAGGGACAGGGTATGTCTACACCTTC | TRBV12-3/TRBV12-4 | NA | TRBD1 | TRBJ1-2
CASSLAISGKGIEKLFF | TGTGCCAGCTCACTAGCGATCTCGGGAAAAGGGATTGAAAAACTGTTTTTT | TRBV18 | NA | NA | TRBJ1-4
CASSGDRGPLHNEQFF | TGTGCCAGCAGTGGAGACAGGGGACCCTTACACAATGAGCAGTTCTTC | TRBV25-1 | few | TRBD1 | TRBJ2-1
CASKIRSNTEAFF | TGTGCCAGCAAAATTAGATCGAACACTGAAGCTTTCTTT | TRBV2 | few | NA | TRBJ1-1
CASSTAQDFYGYTF | TGTGCCAGCAGTACAGCGCAGGACTTCTATGGCTACACCTTC | TRBV28 | NA | NA | TRBJ1-2
CASSFVQGGFAEAFF | TGTGCCAGCAGCTTTGTCCAAGGGGGCTTCGCTGAAGCTTTCTTT | TRBV11-1 | few | TRBD1 | TRBJ1-1
CASSEHGSYNEQFF | TGTGCCAGCAGTGAGCACGGCTCCTACAATGAGCAGTTCTTC | TRBV6-1 | NA | NA | TRBJ2-1
CASSQPGLADKNEQFF | TGTGCCAGCAGCCAACCGGGACTAGCGGACAAAAATGAGCAGTTCTTC | TRBV4-2 | NA | TRBD2 | TRBJ2-1
CAWTRTGGTNTEAFF | TGTGCCTGGACTCGCACGGGGGGCACGAACACTGAAGCTTTCTTT | TRBV30 | once | NA | TRBJ1-1
CASSQLAGGYNEQFF | TGTGCCAGCAGCCAACTAGCGGGGGGTTACAATGAGCAGTTCTTC | TRBV4-2 | NA | TRBD2 | TRBJ2-1
CASRMKGTGIYSNQPQHF | TGTGCCAGTAGAATGAAAGGGACAGGGATTTATAGCAATCAGCCCCAGCATTTT | TRBV19 | NA | TRBD1 | TRBJ1-5
CASSSYRGRSYNEQFF | TGTGCCAGCAGCTCGTACAGGGGTAGGTCCTACAATGAGCAGTTCTTC | TRBV13 | once | TRBD1 | TRBJ2-1
CASSFHPASEQYF | TGTGCCAGCAGCTTTCACCCCGCCAGCGAGCAGTACTTC | TRBV7-8 | NA | NA | TRBJ2-7
CAWSVQGEVEAFF | TGTGCCTGGAGTGTACAGGGGGAGGTTGAAGCTTTCTTT | TRBV30 | NA | TRBD1 | TRBJ1-1
CASTNRGPQGTDTQYF | TGTGCCAGCACTAACAGGGGCCCTCAGGGAACAGATACGCAGTATTTT | TRBV5-5 | NA | TRBD1 | TRBJ2-3
CASSRTDEKLFF | TGTGCCAGCAGTAGGACTGATGAAAAACTGTTTTTT | TRBV2 | NA | NA | TRBJ1-4
CASSEGAGPHQPQHF | TGTGCCAGCAGTGAAGGGGCGGGCCCCCATCAGCCCCAGCATTTT | TRBV6-1 | few | NA | TRBJ1-5
CASSQGPDSGNTIYF | TGCGCCAGCAGCCAAGGGCCAGACTCTGGAAACACCATATATTTT | TRBV4-1 | once | NA | TRBJ1-3
CASSLGTSFSNYGYTF | TGTGCCAGCAGCCTAGGGACATCCTTCTCAAACTATGGCTACACCTTC | TRBV5-6 | once | NA | TRBJ1-2
CASSSTRGLTEAFF | TGTGCCAGCAGCTCAACCAGGGGGCTTACTGAAGCTTTCTTT | TRBV5-4 | NA | TRBD1 | TRBJ1-1
CASTHRGGRGYTF | TGTGCCAGCACCCATCGCGGGGGACGGGGCTACACCTTC | TRBV12-3/TRBV12-4 | NA | NA | TRBJ1-2
CASSPVTSLGNQPQHF | TGTGCCAGCTCACCGGTAACTAGCCTTGGCAATCAGCCCCAGCATTTT | TRBV18 | NA | NA | TRBJ1-5
CASSILTTGFTEAFF | TGTGCCAGTAGTATTCTAACGACAGGGTTCACTGAAGCTTTCTTT | TRBV19 | once | TRBD1 | TRBJ1-1
CASSITGGLETQYF | TGTGCCAGTAGTATAACAGGGGGCTTAGAGACCCAGTACTTC | TRBV19 | NA | TRBD1 | TRBJ2-5
CASSLDPLEKTGPGTEAFF | TGCGCCAGCAGCTTGGACCCCCTCGAAAAGACAGGGCCCGGCACTGAAGCTTTCTTT | TRBV5-1 | NA | TRBD1 | TRBJ1-1
CASSRAGVYEQYF | TGTGCCAGCAGCCGGGCAGGGGTCTACGAGCAGTACTTC | TRBV4-2 | few | NA | TRBJ2-7
CASSLAVSASSYNSPLHF | TGTGCCAGCAGCTTGGCCGTGTCTGCCAGCTCCTATAATTCACCCCTCCACTTT | TRBV5-6 | NA | NA | TRBJ1-6
CASRRGTEAFF | TGTGCCAGCAGAAGAGGAACTGAAGCTTTCTTT | TRBV3-1/TRBV3-2 | NA | NA | TRBJ1-1
CAISESLAGGRMEYF | TGTGCCATCAGTGAGTCACTAGCGGGGGGGCGAATGGAGTACTTC | TRBV10-3 | once | TRBD2 | TRBJ2-7
CASSSGQEKGNQPQHF | TGTGCCAGCAGTTCGGGACAGGAAAAAGGCAATCAGCCCCAGCATTTT | TRBV27 | once | TRBD1 | TRBJ1-5
CASSLVTGVNTEAFF | TGCGCCAGCAGCTTAGTCACAGGGGTGAACACTGAAGCTTTCTTT | TRBV5-1 | few | TRBD1 | TRBJ1-1
CASSFKQNTGELFF | TGCGCCAGCAGCTTTAAACAGAACACCGGGGAGCTGTTTTTT | TRBV5-1 | NA | NA | TRBJ2-2
CASTPQQGRGTEAFF | TGTGCCAGCACCCCTCAACAGGGTAGGGGCACTGAAGCTTTCTTT | TRBV2 | NA | NA | TRBJ1-1
CASSGGRNTEAFF | TGTGCCAGCTCCGGCGGAAGGAACACTGAAGCTTTCTTT | TRBV18 | NA | NA | TRBJ1-1
CASRKTGPGNEQYF | TGCGCCAGCCGCAAAACAGGGCCGGGGAACGAGCAGTACTTC | TRBV5-1 | NA | NA | TRBJ2-7
CASSPGGHRDRAQPQHF | TGTGCCAGCAGTCCAGGGGGCCACCGGGACAGGGCTCAGCCCCAGCATTTT | TRBV28 | NA | TRBD1 | TRBJ1-5
CASSAGYRFSGANVLTF | TGTGCCAGCAGCGCCGGTTACAGGTTCTCTGGGGCCAACGTCCTGACTTTC | TRBV9 | NA | NA | TRBJ2-6